A single sample is the source of the 15 T cell receptor beta chains below, sequenced in a study of T cell responses to AZD1222 COVID-19 vaccine. The table came from immunoSEQ multiplex PCR; TCRdb's copy has only in-frame clones and leaves some out. The sample consists of about 120,000 clones, roughly 84% of them appearing once. The source was peripheral blood, collected on day 0 of AZD1222 vaccination. All receptors derive from an adult in good health.

This sequence joins TRBV11-3 and TRBJ2-5; 8 nucleotides match TRBD1. Unmatched junction bases numbered 14, after V lost 5 bases and J lost 3 bases. Germline CDR1 reads SGHNT; CDR2 reads YENEEA. The CDR3 has 17 residues. The CDR3 reads CASSLGQGWDGKETQYF. CDR3 DNA: TGTGCCAGCAGCCTTGGACAGGGCTGGGACGGAAAAGAGACCCAGTACTTC.

V gene TRBV13 combines with J gene TRBJ2-7; no definite D call. CDR3 length equals 14 residues. Germline loops: CDR1 PRHDT, CDR2 FYEKMQ (reference sequence). The ends were cut back, 0 bases at V and 3 bases at J, with 9 bases in the middle. CDR3 bases: TGTGCCAGCAGCTTAGGAATGCGATTCTACGAGCAGTACTTC. Translated, it gives CASSLGMRFYEQYF.

The chain combines TRBV29-1 with TRBJ1-1, with 9 bases that match TRBD1. Germline CDR1 SQVTM, CDR2 ANQGSEA. Unmatched junction bases numbered 12, after V lost 7 bases and J lost 6 bases. The CDR3 sequence is 14 residues long. CDR3 in amino acids: CSARGGQGISEAFF. The CDR3 coding sequence is TGCAGCGCCCGGGGGGGACAGGGTATCTCTGAAGCTTTCTTT.

This chain connects TRBV5-5 to TRBJ2-1; TRBD1 agrees at 9 bases. This CDR3 contains 15 residues. Trimming cost V 2 bases and J 7 bases; bases outside gene matches: 7. Germline V gene lookup returns CDR1 SGHKS and CDR2 YYEKEE (reference sequence). In DNA form, the CDR3 reads TGTGCCAGCAGCTTACACCCCGGGACAGGGAATGAGCAGTTCTTC. Amino acid sequence: CASSLHPGTGNEQFF.

The chain couples TRBV28 to TRBJ2-3; TRBD1 agrees at 8 bases. Unmatched junction bases numbered 3, after V lost 7 bases and J lost 0 bases. Germline V CDR1 and CDR2: MDHEN, SYDVKM. The CDR3 has 14 amino acids. In DNA form, the CDR3 reads TGTGCCAGCACTTGGGACAGGAGCACAGATACGCAGTATTTT. It is translated as CASTWDRSTDTQYF.

The chain employs TRBV25-1 and TRBJ1-6; a weak D match, TRBD1 (5 bases). The germline gives CDR1 MGHDK, CDR2 SYGVNS. V was shortened by 2 bases and J by 13 bases, with 15 bases between the two germline ends. The CDR3 runs to 14 residues. The CDR3 DNA follows: TGTGCCAGCAGTGAAGGGATGGGGGTAGCTCCCCTCCACTTT. Protein sequence: CASSEGMGVAPLHF.

The gene calls are TRBV27 and TRBJ2-7; 10 nucleotides line up with TRBD1. The V gene's germline CDR1 is MNHEY and CDR2 SMNVEV (reference sequence). With V trimmed by 5 bases and J by 6 bases, 10 bases remained unmatched. The CDR3 runs to 15 residues. CDR3 coding DNA: TGTGCCAGCAGTCTTGCCAGGGACAGGGGAGGCGAGCAGTACTTC. Translating it yields CASSLARDRGGEQYF.

In this sample, this clone turned up a few times. V and J are TRBV27 and TRBJ1-5; D might be TRBD1 (5 bases). V dropped 6 bases and J dropped 6 bases, with 21 bases sitting between them. The CDR3 is made up of 16 amino acids. Germline V gene sequence: CDR1 MNHEY, CDR2 SMNVEV (reference sequence). In nucleotides, the CDR3 is TGTGCCAGCAGACCCCGTCGGGGGGGGGAAGGTCAGCCCCAGCATTTT. This gives the protein CASRPRRGGEGQPQHF.

V is TRBV5-1 and J is TRBJ2-3; D may be TRBD1 (6 bases). The CDR3 is 16 residues long. V was cut by 3 bases and J by 2 bases, with 16 bases left in between. The germline CDR1 and CDR2 sequences are SGHRS and YFSETQ. The CDR3 loop reads CASSSGQGWNTDTQYF. The DNA of the CDR3 is TGCGCCAGCAGCTCCGGTCAGGGGTGGAACACAGATACGCAGTATTTT.

The gene calls are TRBV28 and TRBJ2-1; a weak D match, TRBD2 (6 bases). V lost 1 base to trimming and J lost 6 bases, with 10 bases between them. CDR1 is MDHEN and CDR2 is SYDVKM in the germline V gene. This CDR3 region has 14 residues. CDR3 nucleotides: TGTGCCAGCAGTTTATTGGCAGCGGGCAATGAGCAGTTCTTC. This encodes CASSLLAAGNEQFF.

The V call is TRBV20-1, the J call TRBJ2-3, with 11 bases matching TRBD2. The V gene's germline CDR1 is DFQATT and CDR2 SNEGSKA (reference sequence). Trimming at V came to 3 bases and at J to 3 bases, leaving 2 bases not matched to a gene. The CDR3 runs 14 residues. CDR3 bases: TGCAGTGCTAGTAGCGGGGGGGTTACAGATACGCAGTATTTT. Protein sequence: CSASSGGVTDTQYF.

The chain combines TRBV13 with TRBJ2-3; TRBD2 agrees at 8 bases. In germline, CDR1 is PRHDT, CDR2 FYEKMQ (reference sequence). V was pared by 4 bases and J by 5 bases, with 8 bases of the junction left unmatched. The CDR3 has 15 residues. Here the CDR3 reads CASSSPGGPGDTQYF. The DNA for the CDR3 is TGTGCCAGCAGCTCGCCGGGGGGGCCTGGAGATACGCAGTATTTT.

The V call is TRBV12-5, the J call TRBJ2-1; 9 bases fit TRBD1. The CDR3 is 17 amino acids. Germline V lookup: CDR1 LGHNT, CDR2 FRNRAP. Unmatched junction bases numbered 16, after V lost 3 bases and J lost 10 bases. The CDR3 sequence is CASGFPLTGQGRQEQFF. CDR3 sequence (DNA): TGTGCTAGTGGTTTCCCCCTAACCGGACAGGGGCGCCAGGAGCAGTTCTTC.

The V call is TRBV7-3, the J call TRBJ1-1, with 9 bases that match TRBD1. After removal of 5 bases from V and 4 bases from J, the junction contained 2 bases not matched to a gene. Germline CDR1 SGHTA, CDR2 FQGTGA. The CDR3 is made up of 13 amino acids. DNA of the CDR3: TGTGCCAGCAGCACGACAGGGGGCACTGAAGCTTTCTTT. It yields the protein CASSTTGGTEAFF.

The V call is TRBV3-1 (or the pseudogene TRBV3-2), the J call TRBJ2-2; D perhaps matches TRBD2 (6 bases). Trimming stripped 7 bases from V and 4 bases from J, with 16 bases between. The V gene's germline CDR1 is LGHDT and CDR2 YNNKEL (reference sequence). The CDR3 has 15 amino acids. The CDR3 region has the DNA TGTGCCAGCAATCCCGGGGAGGTTAGCACCGGGGAGCTGTTTTTT. Its protein product is CASNPGEVSTGELFF.